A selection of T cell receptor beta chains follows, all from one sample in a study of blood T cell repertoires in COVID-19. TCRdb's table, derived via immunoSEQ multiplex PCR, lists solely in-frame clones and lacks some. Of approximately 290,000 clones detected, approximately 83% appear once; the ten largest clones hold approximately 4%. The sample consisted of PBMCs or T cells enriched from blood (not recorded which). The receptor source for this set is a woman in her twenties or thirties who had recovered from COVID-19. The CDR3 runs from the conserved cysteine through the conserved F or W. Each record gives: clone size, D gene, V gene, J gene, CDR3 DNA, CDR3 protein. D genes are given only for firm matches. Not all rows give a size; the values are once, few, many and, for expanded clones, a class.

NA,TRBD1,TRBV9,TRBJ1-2,TGTGCCAGCAGCGGGACACAGGGGGCTGATGGCTACACCTTC,CASSGTQGADGYTF
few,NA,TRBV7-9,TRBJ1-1,TGTGCCAGCAGCTTATTCAGGGGCGCAGGCACTGAAGCTTTCTTT,CASSLFRGAGTEAFF
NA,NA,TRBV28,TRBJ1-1,TGTGCCAGCAGCGGACAGTCTGAAGCTTTCTTT,CASSGQSEAFF
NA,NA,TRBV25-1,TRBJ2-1,TGTGCCAGCAGTGAAGGTTCGCGGGACTCTATGGGCGAGCAGTTCTTC,CASSEGSRDSMGEQFF
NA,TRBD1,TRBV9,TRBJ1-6,TGTGCCAGCAGCAAATTAAGGGACAGCCTGAATTCACCCCTCCACTTT,CASSKLRDSLNSPLHF
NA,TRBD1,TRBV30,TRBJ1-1,TGTGCCTGGAGTTCTCAGGGGGCGCTTGTTGAAGCTTTCTTT,CAWSSQGALVEAFF
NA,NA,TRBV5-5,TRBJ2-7,TGTGCCAGCAGCTCAACAGGTTCTGCCGAGCAGTACTTC,CASSSTGSAEQYF
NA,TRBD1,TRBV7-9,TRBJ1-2,TGTGCCAGCAGACACGACAGGGCTGACGGCTACACCTTC,CASRHDRADGYTF
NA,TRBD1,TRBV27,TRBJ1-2,TGTGCCAGCAGTTTCCGGGACAGACCTATCGGGGGCTACACCTTC,CASSFRDRPIGGYTF
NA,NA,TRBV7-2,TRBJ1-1,TGTGCCAGCAGCTTAGTCAGGAACACTGAAGCTTTCTTT,CASSLVRNTEAFF
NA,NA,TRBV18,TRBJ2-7,TGTGCCAGCTCACCAGACTATGGATCAGACGAGCAGTACTTC,CASSPDYGSDEQYF
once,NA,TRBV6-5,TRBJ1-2,TGTGCCAGCAGTTACTCGAGGGTTGGCTACACCTTC,CASSYSRVGYTF
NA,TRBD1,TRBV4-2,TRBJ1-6,TGTGCCAGCAGCCTCCAACAGGAGGGGGCGGGTTCACCCCTCCACTTT,CASSLQQEGAGSPLHF
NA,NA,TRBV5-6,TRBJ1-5,TGTGCCAGCAGCTTTCGGCAGGGGCCAGTACAGCCCCAGCATTTT,CASSFRQGPVQPQHF
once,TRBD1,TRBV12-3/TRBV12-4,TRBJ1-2,TGTGCCAGCAGGGCGGACAGGGGGCTTGGCTACACCTTC,CASRADRGLGYTF
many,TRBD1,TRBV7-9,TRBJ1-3,TGTGCCAGCAGCTTAACTTCGGGACAGTTTAAACTTTCGGTATTT,CASSLTSGQFKLSVF
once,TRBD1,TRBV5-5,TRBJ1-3,TGTGCCAGCAGCGGTCTCACTACAGGGGCCTCTGGAAACACCATATATTTT,CASSGLTTGASGNTIYF
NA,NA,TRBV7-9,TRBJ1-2,TGTGCCAGCAGCCCCCCTCCCCCTGACTACAGGGTCTACACCTTC,CASSPPPPDYRVYTF
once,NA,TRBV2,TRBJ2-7,TGTGCCAGCAGTGCGGACAGATCTTCCTACGAGCAGTACTTC,CASSADRSSYEQYF
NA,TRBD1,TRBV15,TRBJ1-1,TGTGCCACCAGCCCCGAATCAACAGGGGCTGCTTTCTTT,CATSPESTGAAFF
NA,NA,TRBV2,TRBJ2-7,TGTGCCAGCAGTGCAGACCGACAGAGTTTATACGAGCAGTACTTC,CASSADRQSLYEQYF
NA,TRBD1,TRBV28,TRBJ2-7,TGTGCCAGCAGTTCGCCGGGACAGGAGCAGTACTTC,CASSSPGQEQYF
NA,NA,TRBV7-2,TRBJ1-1,TGTGCCAGCAGCTTAACCCCCCGGGTCAACACTGAAGCTTTCTTT,CASSLTPRVNTEAFF
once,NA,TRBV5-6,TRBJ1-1,TGTGCCAGCAGCCCGAACATAGGACAACACACTGAAGCTTTCTTT,CASSPNIGQHTEAFF
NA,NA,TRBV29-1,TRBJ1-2,TGCAGCGTTGAGAGGACAGCTACTCCTAACTATGGCTACACCTTC,CSVERTATPNYGYTF
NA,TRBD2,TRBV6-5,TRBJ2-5,TGTGCCAGCGTAGGACCAACTAGCGGGGAAGAGACCCAGTACTTC,CASVGPTSGEETQYF
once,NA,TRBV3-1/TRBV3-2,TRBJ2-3,TGTGCCAGCAGCCACGGGAGATGGGGCACAGATACGCAGTATTTT,CASSHGRWGTDTQYF
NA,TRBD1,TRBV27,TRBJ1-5,TGTGCCAGCAGTTTAGGGACAGGTAGCAATCAGCCCCAGCATTTT,CASSLGTGSNQPQHF
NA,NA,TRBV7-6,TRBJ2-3,TGTGCCAGCAGCTTCAGTCTTTCGAGGGATACGCAGTATTTT,CASSFSLSRDTQYF
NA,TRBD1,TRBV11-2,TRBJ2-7,TGTGCCAGCAGCTTATGGGGACAGGGGGCATACGGCGAGCAGTACTTC,CASSLWGQGAYGEQYF
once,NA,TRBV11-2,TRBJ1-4,TGTGCCAGCAGCCTCACAGGGACGACTAATGAAAAACTGTTTTTT,CASSLTGTTNEKLFF
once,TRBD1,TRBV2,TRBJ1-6,TGTGCCAGCAATAGGGACAGGGAAGGTTCACCCCTCCACTTT,CASNRDREGSPLHF
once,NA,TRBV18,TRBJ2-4,TGTGCCAGCTCACCACCGGGGAGGAAAAACATTCAGTACTTC,CASSPPGRKNIQYF
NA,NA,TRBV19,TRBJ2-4,TGTGCCAGTTTCGGCGGCGGACTAGCCAAAAACATTCAGTACTTC,CASFGGGLAKNIQYF
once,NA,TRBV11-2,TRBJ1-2,TGTGCCAGCAGCCCGTCGGGGGGCGCCAATCCCTATGGCTACACCTTC,CASSPSGGANPYGYTF
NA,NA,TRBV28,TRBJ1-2,TGTGCCAGTGGATACCCGGGGGATAGGGGCTACACCTTC,CASGYPGDRGYTF
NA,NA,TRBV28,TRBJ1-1,TGTGCCAGCACTAATTTTCTTGAAGCTTTCTTT,CASTNFLEAFF
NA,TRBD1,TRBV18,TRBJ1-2,TGTGCCAGCTCACCGGGACAGGGAGCCGCCTATGGCTACACCTTC,CASSPGQGAAYGYTF
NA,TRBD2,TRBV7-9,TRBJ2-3,TGTGCCAGCGAACCGGGACTAGACACAGATACGCAGTATTTT,CASEPGLDTDTQYF
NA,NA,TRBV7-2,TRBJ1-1,TGTGCCAGCAGCTTAGGATCGGACACAAAAGCTTTCTTT,CASSLGSDTKAFF
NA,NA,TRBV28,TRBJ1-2,TGTGCCAGCAGTTTAAACGTCAGGGGAAGGGGGTATGGCTACACCTTC,CASSLNVRGRGYGYTF
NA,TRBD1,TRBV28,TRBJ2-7,TGTGCCAGCAGTAGTTCCGACAGGGAGTTCTACTACGAGCAGTACTTC,CASSSSDREFYYEQYF
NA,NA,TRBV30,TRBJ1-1,TGTGCCTGGAGCGAACTTCGAGCGGGGATTACTGAAGCTTTCTTT,CAWSELRAGITEAFF
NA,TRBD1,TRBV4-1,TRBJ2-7,TGCGCCAGCAGCCAATTCAGGCAGGGGGCCTACGAGCAGTACTTC,CASSQFRQGAYEQYF
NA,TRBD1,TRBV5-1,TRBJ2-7,TGCGCCAGCAGCATCAGACAGGGGTTCTACGAGCAGTACTTC,CASSIRQGFYEQYF
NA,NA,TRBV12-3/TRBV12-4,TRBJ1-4,TGTGCCAGCACCCTCCGCGGGGAGGAAAAACTGTTTTTT,CASTLRGEEKLFF
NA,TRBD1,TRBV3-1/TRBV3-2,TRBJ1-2,TGTGCCAGCAGCCAGCCGACAGGGGCTAACTATGGCTACACCTTC,CASSQPTGANYGYTF
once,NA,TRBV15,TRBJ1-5,TGTGCCACCAGCAGAGATTCACCCCTTCAGACTAATCAGCCCCAGCATTTT,CATSRDSPLQTNQPQHF
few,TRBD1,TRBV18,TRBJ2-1,TGTGCCAGCTCACCACCGGGACAGGGGTATGAGCAGTTCTTC,CASSPPGQGYEQFF